This TCR beta chain is drawn from a study of CD8+ T cells in alopecia areata. Sequencing relied on a cDNA template that was reverse transcribed from extracted RNA. TCRdb keeps only in-frame clones here, not all; method: immunoSEQ multiplex PCR. The sample includes 110,000 to 150,000 clones, about 60% of them seen just once. With respect to this clone: Its antigen is as yet unknown.

The CDR3 runs to 15 residues. Germline V gene lookup returns CDR1 GTSNPN and CDR2 SVGIG (reference sequence). The V and J ends lost 3 bases and 2 bases, in that order; junction bases with no gene match: 5. Collection of lesional scalp punch biopsies and peripheral blood was performed in alopecia areata patients. Findings of the study overall: Normal skin's resident alphabeta T cells are also sequenced in scalp samples.

The TCR was taken from a human donor with alopecia areata. The sample was CD4+ T cells sorted from blood, taken at week 0. The rearrangement uses TRBV30 and TRBJ2-7; 12 positions agree with TRBD2. CDR3 in amino acids: CAWRGRTSGAYEQYF. CDR3 DNA: TGTGCCTGGAGAGGGAGGACTAGCGGGGCCTACGAGCAGTACTTC.